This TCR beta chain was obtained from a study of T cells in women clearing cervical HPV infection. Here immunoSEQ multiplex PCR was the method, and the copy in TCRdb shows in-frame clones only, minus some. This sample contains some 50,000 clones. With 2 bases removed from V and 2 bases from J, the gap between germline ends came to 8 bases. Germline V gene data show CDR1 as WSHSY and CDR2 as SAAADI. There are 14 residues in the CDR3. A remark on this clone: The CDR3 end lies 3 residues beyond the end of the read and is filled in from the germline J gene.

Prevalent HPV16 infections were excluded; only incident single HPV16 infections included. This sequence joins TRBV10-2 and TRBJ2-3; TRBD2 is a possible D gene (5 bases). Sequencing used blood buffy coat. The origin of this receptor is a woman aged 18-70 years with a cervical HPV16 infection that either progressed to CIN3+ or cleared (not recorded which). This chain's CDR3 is CASSELGDTDTQYF. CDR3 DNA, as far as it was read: TGCGCCAGCAGTGAGCTCGGGGACACAGATACG.